The present T cell receptor beta chain was sequenced within a study of CD4 T cells in relation to SARS-CoV-2 and coronaviruses. Study at large: TCR beta CDR3s were sequenced after approximately nine-day antigen culture of PBMCs. Median patient age was around 40 years, spanning 21 to 72 years. Crossreactive spike epitopes shared across donors were mapped to their HLA restriction.

Sorted naive or memory CD4+ cells met CEF peptides for about 10 days. With regard to this clone: What it binds is unknown.

Germline V CDR1 and CDR2: MNHNY, SVGAGI (reference sequence). The V end lost 9 bases, the J end lost 0 bases, and 15 bases lay between the germline ends. The CDR3 extends over 16 amino acids. TCRdb keeps only in-frame clones here, not all; method: immunoSEQ multiplex PCR. This sample has approximately 43,000 clones; 84% occur once, and the top ten carry about 1.2%. Input material: naive CD4+ T cells from PBMCs, cultured in vitro. As to subset: naive CD4+ T cells isolated by negative enrichment. The origin of this receptor is an adult with COVID-19. V and J are TRBV6-6 and TRBJ2-6, with D perhaps assigned TRBD1 or TRBD2 (5 bases each). The CDR3 protein is CASGTGFNSGANVLTF. The CDR3 DNA reads TGTGCCAGTGGGACGGGGTTCAACTCTGGGGCCAACGTCCTGACTTTC.